The 2 T cell receptor beta chains presented below share a single source sample, sequenced in a study of blood T cells in healthy people across ages. Then a second PCR, running roughly 7 to 11 cycles, was carried out with a sample-barcoded 5' primer and a J-beta primer mix. MiXCR, run by TCRdb on the 5' RACE reads, gives a single entry per CDR3 protein. The sample shows about 1.7 million distinct CDR3 sequences, about 30% of them seen only once. The specimen sequenced was blood. These receptors came from a young woman in good health.

This clonotype has a handful of counts. The chain recombines TRBV3-1 with TRBJ2-5; D tentatively fits TRBD1 or TRBD2 (5 bases each). The CDR3 sequence is 17 residues long. The V end was cut by 2 bases, the J end by 7 bases, with 23 bases between. The V gene's germline CDR1 is LGHDT and CDR2 YNNKEL (reference sequence). The CDR3 loop is CASSQPNRDPVHSTQYF. The CDR3 DNA follows: TGTGCCAGCAGCCAACCTAACCGGGACCCCGTCCATTCGACCCAGTACTTC.

The V call is TRBV20-1, the J call TRBJ2-7; D is undetermined. The germline V and J ends were trimmed by 6 bases and 6 bases, with 15 bases remaining between them. From germline, CDR1 is DFQATT and CDR2 SNEGSKA (reference sequence). There are 12 residues in the CDR3. CDR3 bases: TGCAGTGCCCTATTGCGTATCTCCGAGCAGTACTTC. The encoded protein is CSALLRISEQYF.